Listed below are T cell receptor beta chains from one sample, sequenced in a study of cytomegalovirus exposure and HLA in healthy donors. The repertoire was sequenced with immunoSEQ multiplex PCR; TCRdb's copy has only in-frame clones and lacks some. The data contain just over 150,000 clones, roughly 84% of them singletons. The sequencing input was PBMCs. All receptors come from a woman younger than 30 in good health and CMV-seronegative. Each CDR3 is given with its conserved first and last residue. A D gene is named only where the DNA matches it firmly. Not every row has a clone size; where given, it reads once, few, many or a size class.

d_call | j_call | clone_size | v_call | cdr3_nt | cdr3_aa
. | TRBJ1-2 | . | TRBV2 | TGTGCCAGCAGTGAGGTGGGGCTTAACTATGGCTACACCTTC | CASSEVGLNYGYTF
. | TRBJ1-5 | . | TRBV5-4 | TGTGCCAGCAGCGCCTCCCCGGAGCCTAGCAATCAGCCCCAGCATTTT | CASSASPEPSNQPQHF
. | TRBJ2-7 | once | TRBV30 | TGTGCCTGGAGTGCTAACCGGCCCTGGCCTAGCTACGAGCAGTACTTC | CAWSANRPWPSYEQYF
TRBD1 | TRBJ1-2 | . | TRBV27 | TGTGCCAGCAGGGACAGGGCGCGGGGAGGATATGGCTACACCTTC | CASRDRARGGYGYTF
. | TRBJ1-1 | . | TRBV6-5 | TGTGCCAGCAGCCGCGACAGAAATGGTCGAACTGAAGCTTTCTTT | CASSRDRNGRTEAFF
TRBD1 | TRBJ1-2 | . | TRBV6-5 | TGTGCCAGCAGCAGAGGACAGGGATATGGCTACACCTTC | CASSRGQGYGYTF
TRBD1 | TRBJ2-2 | . | TRBV9 | TGTGCCAGCAGCGGCAGGGGGCCGAACACCGGGGAGCTGTTTTTT | CASSGRGPNTGELFF
. | TRBJ1-2 | . | TRBV28 | TGTGCCAGCAGCCAGGGGAACTATGGCTACACCTTC | CASSQGNYGYTF
. | TRBJ2-2 | once | TRBV7-9 | TGTGCCAGCAGCTTACAGACTGGCGGGGAGCTGTTTTTT | CASSLQTGGELFF
. | TRBJ2-3 | . | TRBV7-9 | TGTGCCAGCAGACAATTGGGACAAAGCACAGATACGCAGTATTTT | CASRQLGQSTDTQYF
TRBD1 | TRBJ2-7 | . | TRBV6-5 | TGTGCCACCCGAAGGGACAGGGCTATCTACGAGCAGTACTTC | CATRRDRAIYEQYF
TRBD2 | TRBJ2-1 | . | TRBV9 | TGTGCCAGCAGCCTGAGGGTGCGGGGGGGGCACAATGAGCAGTTCTTC | CASSLRVRGGHNEQFF
. | TRBJ2-7 | . | TRBV28 | TGTGCCAGCAGTTTCTCGGGAGAGGGGGCGGACGAGCAGTACTTC | CASSFSGEGADEQYF
TRBD1 | TRBJ1-5 | . | TRBV7-2 | TGTGCCAGCAGCCGAGACAGGGGATGGGGTCCCCAGCATTTT | CASSRDRGWGPQHF
. | TRBJ1-3 | . | TRBV28 | TGTGCCAGCGCCGCATTCAGGGCCCAGACGGTCTCTGGAAACACCATATATTTT | CASAAFRAQTVSGNTIYF
TRBD2 | TRBJ2-3 | . | TRBV29-1 | TGCAGCGGTTGGGGACTAGCGGGAGGGGGTGCAGATACGCAGTATTTT | CSGWGLAGGGADTQYF
TRBD2 | TRBJ2-3 | . | TRBV23-1 | TGCGCCAGCAGTCAATCGATCCAGACTAGCGGTAGCACAGATACGCAGTATTTT | CASSQSIQTSGSTDTQYF
TRBD2 | TRBJ2-7 | . | TRBV27 | TGTGCCAGCAGCCTGACTAGCGGTTTTAAATCCTACGAGCAGTACTTC | CASSLTSGFKSYEQYF
. | TRBJ1-1 | . | TRBV28 | TGTGCCAGCAGTCTCACTGGGGGCGAGAGAGCTTTCTTT | CASSLTGGERAFF
. | TRBJ2-7 | . | TRBV6-1 | TGTGCCAGCAGTGCAGGGTTCATCCCCTACGAGCAGTACTTC | CASSAGFIPYEQYF
. | TRBJ2-7 | . | TRBV4-1 | TGCGCCAGCAGCCAAGTGAGCTCCTACGAGCAGTACTTC | CASSQVSSYEQYF
. | TRBJ2-1 | . | TRBV19 | TGTGCCAGTAGTATAGTTTGGAGTGGGGGGAACAATGAGCAGTTCTTC | CASSIVWSGGNNEQFF
. | TRBJ2-7 | . | TRBV19 | TGTGCCAGTAGTATAGACAAGGATGCAGGGCAGTACTTC | CASSIDKDAGQYF
TRBD1 | TRBJ1-5 | . | TRBV19 | TGTGCCAGTAGTATGACGACAGGGTTAAGTCAGCCCCAGCATTTT | CASSMTTGLSQPQHF
. | TRBJ2-5 | . | TRBV7-2 | TGTGCCAGCAGCTTAGCGCCCGGCGGTGGGGGGGAGACCCAGTACTTC | CASSLAPGGGGETQYF
. | TRBJ1-2 | . | TRBV30 | TGTGCCTGGAGTAAGGACAGCTATGGCTACACCTTC | CAWSKDSYGYTF
. | TRBJ2-7 | . | TRBV15 | TGTGCCACCAGCAGAACGAGGCAGGGCGTCGACGAGCAGTACTTC | CATSRTRQGVDEQYF
TRBD1 | TRBJ2-7 | . | TRBV28 | TGTGCCAGCAGTCCGGGACAGACTATTTCCTACGAGCAGTACTTC | CASSPGQTISYEQYF
. | TRBJ2-7 | . | TRBV28 | TGTGCCACTGGACTTTCCTACGAGCAGTACTTC | CATGLSYEQYF
. | TRBJ2-1 | . | TRBV30 | TGTGCCTGGACCCTATCCGGGAGAAACCAGTTCTTC | CAWTLSGRNQFF
. | TRBJ2-4 | . | TRBV5-4 | TGTGCCAGCAGCCCCCGGGTAGCCAAAAACATTCAGTACTTC | CASSPRVAKNIQYF
. | TRBJ1-5 | . | TRBV10-3 | TGTGCCATCAGCGAGGCAGGGGCCCCTAATCAGCCCCAGCATTTT | CAISEAGAPNQPQHF
. | TRBJ2-4 | . | TRBV7-6 | TGTGCCAGCAGCTTAGAAGCCCCCGGGTCGATTTCCGCCAAAAACATTCAGTACTTC | CASSLEAPGSISAKNIQYF
. | TRBJ1-4 | . | TRBV6-5 | TGTGCCAGCAGTTACAGCGGGAAGGAAGAAAAACTGTTTTTT | CASSYSGKEEKLFF
TRBD2 | TRBJ2-1 | once | TRBV7-2 | TGTGCCAGCACCTCACCTAGCGGCGCCTACAATGAGCAGTTCTTC | CASTSPSGAYNEQFF
. | TRBJ2-5 | . | TRBV4-2 | TGTGCCAGCAGCCAAGGGGATAGCGACCAAGAGACCCAGTACTTC | CASSQGDSDQETQYF
TRBD1 | TRBJ2-5 | . | TRBV2 | TGTGCCAGCAGTGAAGCGACAGGGGGTATGGAGACCCAGTACTTC | CASSEATGGMETQYF
. | TRBJ2-3 | . | TRBV10-2 | TGCGCCAGCGGCCCCGGGACAAGCACAGATACGCAGTATTTT | CASGPGTSTDTQYF
. | TRBJ2-2 | . | TRBV11-2 | TGTGCCAGCAGCTTAGTGGTAGGGGCTGGGGAGCTGTTTTTT | CASSLVVGAGELFF
TRBD1 | TRBJ2-7 | . | TRBV6-5 | TGTGCCAGCAGCCGGGACAGGGACGAGCAGTACTTC | CASSRDRDEQYF
. | TRBJ1-6 | . | TRBV18 | TGTGCCAGCTCACCACCGGAGATCCGGGCCCTCCACTTT | CASSPPEIRALHF
TRBD1 | TRBJ1-2 | few | TRBV4-1 | TGCGCCAGCAGTCCTGGACAGGGGGCAGGTTATGGCTACACCTTC | CASSPGQGAGYGYTF
TRBD2 | TRBJ2-1 | . | TRBV5-1 | TGCGCCAGCAGCTTGTCCAGCGGGGGATACAATGAGCAGTTCTTC | CASSLSSGGYNEQFF
TRBD1 | TRBJ2-7 | few | TRBV14 | TGTGCCAGCAGCCCCAGACAGGGGAGGAGGTACGAGCAGTACTTC | CASSPRQGRRYEQYF
. | TRBJ2-3 | . | TRBV29-1 | TGCAGCGTTGAAGACAGCGACACAGATACGCAGTATTTT | CSVEDSDTDTQYF
. | TRBJ2-1 | . | TRBV5-1 | TGCGCCAGCAGCTTGGTTGGCAGAAAAGACAATGAGCAGTTCTTC | CASSLVGRKDNEQFF
. | TRBJ1-4 | . | TRBV30 | TGTGCCTGGAGTGCCGGACAGCGTAATGAAAAACTGTTTTTT | CAWSAGQRNEKLFF
. | TRBJ1-2 | once | TRBV7-2 | TGTGCCAGCAGCTTAGGAGTCCTCGGGGGATTCTATGGCTACACCTTC | CASSLGVLGGFYGYTF
. | TRBJ2-7 | . | TRBV9 | TGTGCCAGCAGCGACAAATGGGGGGTTTTGGCCGAGCAGTACTTC | CASSDKWGVLAEQYF
. | TRBJ1-4 | . | TRBV28 | TGTGCCAGCAGTTTCCCCGGACGGGGTGAAAAACTGTTTTTT | CASSFPGRGEKLFF
TRBD2 | TRBJ2-5 | . | TRBV18 | TGTGCCAGCTCGCGGACTAGCGATGGGGAGACCCAGTACTTC | CASSRTSDGETQYF
. | TRBJ1-5 | . | TRBV28 | TGTGCCAGCAGTTCCAATGAGCCAGGGGGCAATCAGCCCCAGCATTTT | CASSSNEPGGNQPQHF
. | TRBJ1-2 | once | TRBV6-5 | TGTGCCAGCAGTACAGGACGACTAGCTAACTATGGCTACACCTTC | CASSTGRLANYGYTF
TRBD2 | TRBJ2-3 | . | TRBV6-6 | TGTGCCAGCAGTTACTCGGCGGGGGGGCGGGATACGCAGTATTTT | CASSYSAGGRDTQYF
. | TRBJ1-4 | . | TRBV6-5 | TGTGCCAGCAGTCCGACAGCAACTAATGAAAAACTGTTTTTT | CASSPTATNEKLFF
. | TRBJ1-6 | . | TRBV5-8 | TGTGCCAGCAGCTTTCTGGTGAGCTCCTATAATTCACCCCTCCACTTT | CASSFLVSSYNSPLHF
. | TRBJ2-3 | . | TRBV7-2 | TGTGCCAGCAGCTTAAGCGATACCAATACGCAGTATTTT | CASSLSDTNTQYF